The present entry profiles one T cell receptor (beta chain) with its context. The sample is drawn from a study of cytomegalovirus exposure and HLA in healthy donors. The germline gives CDR1 GTSNPN, CDR2 SVGIG (reference sequence). The germline V and J ends were trimmed by 1 base and 0 bases, with 9 bases remaining between them. The CDR3 spans 15 residues. The study ran its PCR with 60 Vbeta and 13 Jbeta primers. TCRdb keeps only in-frame clones here, not all; method: immunoSEQ multiplex PCR. Found here are 120,000 to 150,000 clones, 60% to 80% of them singletons; the top ten hold 4.5% to 6.5%. The sample comprised PBMCs. The chain couples TRBV30 to TRBJ1-4, with D unclear. This clonotype originated in a male donor in good health and CMV-seronegative. The CDR3 spells CAWSGFGATNEKLFF. CDR3 bases: TGTGCCTGGAGTGGGTTCGGAGCAACTAATGAAAAACTGTTTTTT. The variable domain in full, with the rest retrieved from reference TRBV30 and TRBJ1-4, is SQTIHQWPATLVQPVGSPLSLECTVEGTSNPNLYWYRQAAGRGLQLLFYSVGIGQISSEVPQNLSASRPQDRQFILSSKKLLLSDSGFYLCAWSGFGATNEKLFFGSGTQLSVL.